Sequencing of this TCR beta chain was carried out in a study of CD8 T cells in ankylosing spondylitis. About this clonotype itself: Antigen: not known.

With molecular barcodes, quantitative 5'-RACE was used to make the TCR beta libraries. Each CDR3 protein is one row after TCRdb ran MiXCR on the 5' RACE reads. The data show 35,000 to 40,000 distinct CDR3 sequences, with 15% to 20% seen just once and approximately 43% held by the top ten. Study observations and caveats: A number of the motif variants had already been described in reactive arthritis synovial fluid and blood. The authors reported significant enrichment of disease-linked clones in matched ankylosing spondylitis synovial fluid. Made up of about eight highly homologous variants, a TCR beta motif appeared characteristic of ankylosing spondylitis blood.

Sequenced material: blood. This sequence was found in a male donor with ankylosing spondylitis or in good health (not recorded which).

DNA for the CDR3: TGCAGCGTGAGCGGAAGACATTTATACGAGCAGTACTTC. Translation: CSVSGRHLYEQYF. The chain is built from TRBV29-1 and TRBJ2-7, with D possibly TRBD2 on 5 matching bases. CDR1 and CDR2 from the germline V gene are SQVTM and ANQGSEA. This CDR3 region has 13 residues. V lost 6 bases and J 4 bases, leaving 16 bases between the germline ends.